Sequencing of this T cell receptor (beta chain) was carried out in a study of cytotoxic CD8 clonotypes in ibrutinib-treated CLL. The protocol was immunoSEQ multiplex PCR, while the TCRdb copy is restricted to in-frame clones and leaves out a portion. The top ten clones hold around 21% of a sample with 45,000 to 70,000 clones, over 55% of them seen once. The CDR3 totals 16 residues. Deletions cut 0 bases from V and 2 bases from J, with 11 bases between. CDR1 and CDR2 (germline): SEHNR, FQNEAQ (reference sequence). This material consisted of PBMCs, taken after 24 months of ibrutinib treatment. This chain uses TRBV7-9 with TRBJ2-1; D remains unclear. This clonotype was obtained from a human donor with chronic lymphocytic leukemia. The CDR3 here is CASSLAGWLAYNEQFF. Here the CDR3 DNA reads TGTGCCAGCAGCTTAGCTGGCTGGCTAGCCTACAATGAGCAGTTCTTC.